These 3 T cell receptor beta chains share one sample of origin, sequenced in a study of control samples from healthy donors and cancer patients. Here immunoSEQ multiplex PCR was the method, and the copy in TCRdb shows in-frame clones only, minus some. Of 100,000 to 150,000 clones in the sample, around 92% were seen once. Material: blood. The receptors originated from a woman aged 45-65 years in good health.

The chain combines TRBV6-1 with TRBJ1-6; D uncertain. This CDR3 comprises 13 residues. Trimming removed 2 bases at V and 7 bases at J, with 6 bases between. Germline values: CDR1 MNHNS, CDR2 SASEGT. CDR3: CASSEFGNSPLHF. The CDR3 nucleotides are TGTGCCAGCAGTGAATTTGGGAATTCACCCCTCCACTTT.

The chain is built from TRBV18 and TRBJ1-4, with TRBD1 matching 10 bases. Germline-derived CDR1 and CDR2 are KGHSH and LQKENI. This CDR3 spans 14 amino acids. J gave up 8 bases and V 6 bases, and 6 bases lay outside the gene matches. Here the CDR3 DNA reads TGTGCCAGCTCGCCCGGGACAGGGGTAGAAAAACTGTTTTTT. This encodes CASSPGTGVEKLFF. Combining the CDR3 with reference TRBV18 and TRBJ1-4 gives the whole variable domain NAGVMQNPRHLVRRRGQEARLRCSPMKGHSHVYWYRQLPEEGLKFMVYLQKENIIDESGMPKERFSAEFPKEGPSILRIQQVVRGDSAAYFCASSPGTGVEKLFFGSGTQLSVL.

This chain's CDR3 is CASSLQTGGPETQYF. The DNA for the CDR3 is TGTGCCAGCTCACTTCAAACAGGGGGCCCTGAGACCCAGTACTTC. V and J are TRBV18 and TRBJ2-5; 9 nucleotides match TRBD1. CDR3 size: 15 residues. With V trimmed by 4 bases and J by 5 bases, 8 bases remained unmatched. Germline values: CDR1 KGHSH, CDR2 LQKENI.